These 9 T cell receptor beta chains share one sample of origin, sequenced in a study of identical twins (dated by TCRdb to the mid-2010s). The method was 5' RACE. The sample was run on an Illumina HiSeq 2000. The raw public reads went through TCRdb reprocessing: fastp at Q25, MiXCR clone calling, in-frame beta chains kept. CDR3 protein sequences are deduplicated, and each keeps its most common genes and DNA. Recorded for this sample are some 600,000 distinct CDR3 sequences; less than 9% of them occurred a single time. Less than 2% of the sample goes to the ten largest clones. This same sample was also taken into another study, of yellow fever vaccine responses in identical twins.

Sequenced input: PBMCs. Receptors originate from a woman younger than 30 in good health.

This clonotype has only a few counts. The rearrangement uses TRBV7-9 and TRBJ2-1, with 9 bases fitting TRBD1. Per the germline V gene, CDR1 is SEHNR and CDR2 is FQNEAQ (reference sequence). V lost 7 bases and J lost 5; bases outside the gene matches: 9. This CDR3 has 15 residues. The CDR3 here is CASIRRDREDNEQFF. CDR3 DNA: TGTGCCAGCATCCGAAGGGACAGGGAGGACAATGAGCAGTTCTTC.

This clonotype has more than one count but fewer than ten. This chain connects TRBV5-1 to TRBJ2-2; D gene uncertain. Germline V lookup: CDR1 SGHRS, CDR2 YFSETQ. CDR3 size: 15 residues. V lost 0 bases and J lost 5, with 11 bases in between. In nucleotides, the CDR3 is TGCGCCAGCAGCTTGGCAGCCTCCCTTACCGGGGAGCTGTTTTTT. This sequence encodes CASSLAASLTGELFF.

This clonotype has a handful of counts. The chain combines TRBV3-1 with TRBJ2-2, with 9 nucleotides matching TRBD2. This CDR3 has 16 amino acids. After removal of 1 base from V and 4 bases from J, the junction contained 4 bases not matched to a gene. Germline CDR1 reads LGHDT; CDR2 reads YNNKEL (reference sequence). CDR3 residues: CASSQGIAGATGELFF. DNA for the CDR3: TGTGCCAGCAGCCAAGGGATAGCGGGAGCCACCGGGGAGCTGTTTTTT.

This clonotype has just a few counts. The chain is built from TRBV28 and TRBJ2-7, with TRBD2 matching over 9 bases. Germline lookup yields CDR1 MDHEN and CDR2 SYDVKM. V lost 1 base, J lost 6 bases, and 10 bases stayed unmatched. CDR3 size: 16 residues. In DNA form, the CDR3 reads TGTGCCAGCAGTTTATTCCTAGCGGGAAGTTCAGGCGAGCAGTACTTC. This sequence encodes CASSLFLAGSSGEQYF.

This clonotype was counted many times. The V call is TRBV4-2, the J call TRBJ2-2; D not certain. Per germline, CDR1 LGHNA and CDR2 YNFKEQ. V lost 4 bases to trimming and J lost 5 bases, with 11 bases between them. The CDR3 loop spans 14 amino acids. The CDR3 loop reads CASSRAGETGELFF. In DNA, the CDR3 is TGTGCCAGCAGCCGTGCTGGAGAAACCGGGGAGCTGTTTTTT.

This clonotype was recorded many times. The chain employs TRBV5-1 and TRBJ2-1; perhaps D is TRBD1 or TRBD2 (5 bases each). Germline-derived CDR1 and CDR2 are SGHRS and YFSETQ. CDR3 length: 15 residues. V was clipped by 2 bases and J by 4 bases, with 13 bases between them. CDR3 DNA: TGCGCCAGCAGCTTATCTGGGACGGAGTACAATGAGCAGTTCTTC. Protein: CASSLSGTEYNEQFF.

This clonotype was seen more than once but under ten times. This CDR3 is CSATKADGGGNSPLHF. The CDR3 DNA sequence: TGCAGTGCTACTAAAGCAGACGGAGGGGGGAATTCACCCCTCCACTTT. The gene calls are TRBV20-1 and TRBJ1-6, with D perhaps TRBD1 (6 bases). CDR1 and CDR2 from the germline V gene are DFQATT and SNEGSKA (reference sequence). The CDR3 covers 16 residues. V gave up 4 bases and J gave up 7 bases, with 20 bases separating them.

V gene TRBV7-8 combines with J gene TRBJ1-1, with D possibly TRBD1 on 5 matching bases. The V end was cut by 5 bases, the J end by 4 bases, with 17 bases between. The germline gives CDR1 SGHVS, CDR2 FQNEAQ. CDR3 length: 15 amino acids. CDR3: CASSPSFGRATEAFF. CDR3 nucleotides: TGTGCCAGCAGCCCAAGTTTCGGCAGGGCCACTGAAGCTTTCTTT. Looking up the rest from reference TRBV7-8 and TRBJ1-1 gives the full variable domain: GAGVSQSPRYKVAKRGQDVALRCDPISGHVSLFWYQQALGQGPEFLTYFQNEAQLDKSGLPSDRFFAERPEGSVSTLKIQRTQQEDSAVYLCASSPSFGRATEAFFGQGTRLTVV.

A few counts support this clonotype. The CDR3: CASSYTGGGSYEQYF. The CDR3 DNA reads as TGTGCCAGCAGCTATACGGGTGGCGGGAGTTACGAGCAGTACTTC. The chain couples TRBV7-2 to TRBJ2-7, with 7 bases aligning to TRBD2. Germline trimming cut 4 bases from V and 4 bases from J; bases unmatched to any gene: 10. The CDR3 extends over 15 amino acids. Looked up from germline, CDR1 is SGHTA and CDR2 is FQGNSA.